This TCR beta chain is drawn from a study of blood T cells in healthy people across ages. Study results and caveats: Calculation of diversity from one million T cells yielded estimates considered to be underestimates.

Caucasian individuals from Russia who were healthy and aged roughly 6 to 95 acted as donors. As concerns this clonotype: The target antigen is unknown.

For the second PCR, which ran for 7 to 11 cycles, a sample-barcoded 5' primer and a J-beta primer mix were used. There were at least 3 million CDR3-containing paired-end reads obtained from each sample. TCRdb reanalysed the 5' RACE reads using MiXCR and keeps one entry per CDR3 protein. The table includes nearly 800,000 distinct CDR3 sequences, approximately 53% detected once. This TCR came from a man aged 35 to 55 in good health. Input material: blood.

CDR3 nucleotide sequence: TGTGCCAGCAGCTTAACACCATTTGTCCAGACTGGGGCCAACGTCCTGACTTTC. Amino acids: CASSLTPFVQTGANVLTF. V gene TRBV7-6 combines with J gene TRBJ2-6; D gene ambiguous. Trimming left V 2 bases short and J 2 bases short, with 16 bases between. The CDR3 has 18 amino acids. The germline V gene has CDR1 SGHVS and CDR2 FNYEAQ.